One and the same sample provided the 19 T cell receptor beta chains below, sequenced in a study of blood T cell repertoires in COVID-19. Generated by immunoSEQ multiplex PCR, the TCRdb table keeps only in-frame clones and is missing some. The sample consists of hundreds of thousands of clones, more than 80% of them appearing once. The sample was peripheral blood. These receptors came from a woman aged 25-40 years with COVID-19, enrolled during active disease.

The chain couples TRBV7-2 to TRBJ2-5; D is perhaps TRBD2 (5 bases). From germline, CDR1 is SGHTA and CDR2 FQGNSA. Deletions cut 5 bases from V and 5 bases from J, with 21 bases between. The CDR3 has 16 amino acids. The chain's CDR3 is CASSPPIARTGETQYF. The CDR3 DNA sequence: TGTGCCAGCAGCCCCCCCATAGCGCGAACGGGGGAGACCCAGTACTTC.

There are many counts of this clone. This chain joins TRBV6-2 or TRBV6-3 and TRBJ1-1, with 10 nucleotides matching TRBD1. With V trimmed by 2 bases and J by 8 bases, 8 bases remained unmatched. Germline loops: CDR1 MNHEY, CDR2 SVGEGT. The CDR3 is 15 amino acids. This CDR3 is CASSYGTGAGAEAFF. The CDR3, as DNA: TGTGCCAGCAGTTACGGGACAGGGGCAGGGGCAGAAGCTTTCTTT.

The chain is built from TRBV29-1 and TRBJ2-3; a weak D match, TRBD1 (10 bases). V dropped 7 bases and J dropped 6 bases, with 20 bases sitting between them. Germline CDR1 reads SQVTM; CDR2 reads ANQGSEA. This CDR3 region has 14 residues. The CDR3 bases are TGCAGCGGCCGAGCGGGGGGACAGGGGGATACGCAGTATTTT. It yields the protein CSGRAGGQGDTQYF.

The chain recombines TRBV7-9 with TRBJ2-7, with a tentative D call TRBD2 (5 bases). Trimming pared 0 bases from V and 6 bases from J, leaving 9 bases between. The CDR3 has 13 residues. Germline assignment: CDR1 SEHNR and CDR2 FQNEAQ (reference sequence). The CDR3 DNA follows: TGTGCCAGCAGCTTAGCGGGCGAGGGCGAGCAGTACTTC. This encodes CASSLAGEGEQYF.

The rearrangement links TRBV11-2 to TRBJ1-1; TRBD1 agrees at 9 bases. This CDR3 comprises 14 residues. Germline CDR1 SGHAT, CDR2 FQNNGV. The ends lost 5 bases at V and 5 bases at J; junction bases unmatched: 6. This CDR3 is CASSPNRGRTEAFF. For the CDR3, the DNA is TGTGCCAGCAGCCCAAACAGGGGGCGGACTGAAGCTTTCTTT.

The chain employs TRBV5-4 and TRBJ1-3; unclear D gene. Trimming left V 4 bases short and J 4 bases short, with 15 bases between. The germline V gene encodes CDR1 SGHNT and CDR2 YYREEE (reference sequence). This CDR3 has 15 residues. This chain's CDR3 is CASSLYTGSGNTIYF. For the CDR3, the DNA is TGTGCCAGCAGCCTATATACCGGGAGCGGAAACACCATATATTTT.

The DNA of the CDR3 is TGTGCCAGCAGCTCCACTAGCGGGGGGGGAAATGAGCAGTTCTTC. As protein: CASSSTSGGGNEQFF. This chain connects TRBV6-2 or TRBV6-3 to TRBJ2-1, with TRBD2 identical over 13 bases. Germline CDR1 and CDR2: MNHEY and SVGEGT. With 6 bases clipped from V and 7 bases from J, the junction kept 6 bases outside the gene matches. The CDR3 contains 15 residues.

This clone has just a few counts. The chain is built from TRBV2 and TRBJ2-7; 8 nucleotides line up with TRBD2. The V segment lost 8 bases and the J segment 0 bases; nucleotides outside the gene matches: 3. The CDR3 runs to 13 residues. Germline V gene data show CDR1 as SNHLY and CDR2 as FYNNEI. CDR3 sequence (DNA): TGTGCCAGCGCGGGGGGAAGCTCCTACGAGCAGTACTTC. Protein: CASAGGSSYEQYF.

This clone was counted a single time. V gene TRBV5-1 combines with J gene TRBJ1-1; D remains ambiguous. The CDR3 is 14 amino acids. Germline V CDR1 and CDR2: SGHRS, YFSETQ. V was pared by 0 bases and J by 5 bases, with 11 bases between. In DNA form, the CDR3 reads TGCGCCAGCAGCTTGGATGTGGGCGAGACTGAAGCTTTCTTT. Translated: CASSLDVGETEAFF.

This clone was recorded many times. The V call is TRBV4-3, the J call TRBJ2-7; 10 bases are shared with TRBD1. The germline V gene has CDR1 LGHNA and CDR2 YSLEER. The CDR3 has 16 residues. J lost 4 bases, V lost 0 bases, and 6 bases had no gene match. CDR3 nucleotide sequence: TGCGCCAGCAGCCAAGATGGGAGGGACAGGGGTTACGAGCAGTACTTC. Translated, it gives CASSQDGRDRGYEQYF.

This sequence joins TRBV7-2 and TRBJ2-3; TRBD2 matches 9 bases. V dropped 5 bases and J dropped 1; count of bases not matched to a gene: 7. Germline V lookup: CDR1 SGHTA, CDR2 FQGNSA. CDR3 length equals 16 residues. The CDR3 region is CASSPLAGRGTDTQYF. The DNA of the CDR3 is TGTGCCAGCAGCCCCCTAGCGGGGCGGGGCACAGATACGCAGTATTTT.

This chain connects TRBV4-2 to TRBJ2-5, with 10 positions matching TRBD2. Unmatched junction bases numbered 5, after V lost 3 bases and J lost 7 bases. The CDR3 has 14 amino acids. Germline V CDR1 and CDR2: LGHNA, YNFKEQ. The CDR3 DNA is TGTGCCAGCAGCCAGACTGTAGCGGGAGGGACCCAGTACTTC. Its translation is CASSQTVAGGTQYF.

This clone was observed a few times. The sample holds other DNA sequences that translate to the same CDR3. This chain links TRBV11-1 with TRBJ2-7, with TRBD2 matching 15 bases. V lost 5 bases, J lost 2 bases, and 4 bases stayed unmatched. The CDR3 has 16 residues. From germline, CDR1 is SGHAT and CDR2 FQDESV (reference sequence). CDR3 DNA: TGTGCCAGCAGCAGTCGGACTAGCGGGGGGGCCTACGAGCAGTACTTC. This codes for CASSSRTSGGAYEQYF.

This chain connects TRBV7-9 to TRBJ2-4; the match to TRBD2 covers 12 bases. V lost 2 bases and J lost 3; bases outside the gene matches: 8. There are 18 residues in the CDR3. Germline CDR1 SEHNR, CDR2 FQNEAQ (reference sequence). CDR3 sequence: CASSLPSGGAVGKNIQYF. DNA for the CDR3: TGTGCCAGCAGCTTACCTAGCGGGGGGGCTGTCGGCAAAAACATTCAGTACTTC.

CDR3 protein: CASSLWVGGSYNEQFF. For the CDR3, the DNA is TGTGCCAGCAGTTTATGGGTGGGAGGCTCCTACAATGAGCAGTTCTTC. The chain employs TRBV28 and TRBJ2-1, with D tentatively TRBD2 (6 bases). Germline V gene data show CDR1 as MDHEN and CDR2 as SYDVKM. This CDR3 is built from 16 residues. V shed 0 bases and J shed 0 bases, with 9 bases lying between them.

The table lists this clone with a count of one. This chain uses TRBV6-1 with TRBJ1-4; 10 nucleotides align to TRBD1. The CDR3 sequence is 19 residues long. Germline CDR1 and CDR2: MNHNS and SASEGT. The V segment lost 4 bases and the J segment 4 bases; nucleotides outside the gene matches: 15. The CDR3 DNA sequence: TGTGCCAGCAGTGTGAAAGGGACAGGGGCCCAAGGAGTTAATGAAAAACTGTTTTTT. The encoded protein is CASSVKGTGAQGVNEKLFF.

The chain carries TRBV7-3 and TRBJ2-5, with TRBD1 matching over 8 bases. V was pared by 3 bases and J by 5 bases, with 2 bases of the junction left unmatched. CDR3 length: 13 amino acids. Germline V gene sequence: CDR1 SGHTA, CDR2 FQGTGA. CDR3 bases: TGTGCCAGCAGCTTTACAGGGGGGGAGACCCAGTACTTC. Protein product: CASSFTGGETQYF.

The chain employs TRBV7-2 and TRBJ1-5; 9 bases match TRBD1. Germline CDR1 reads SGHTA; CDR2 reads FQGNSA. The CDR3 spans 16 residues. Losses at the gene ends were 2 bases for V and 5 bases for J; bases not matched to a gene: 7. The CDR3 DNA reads TGTGCCAGCAGCTTATGGGGACAGGGAGCTTATCAGCCCCAGCATTTT. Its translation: CASSLWGQGAYQPQHF.

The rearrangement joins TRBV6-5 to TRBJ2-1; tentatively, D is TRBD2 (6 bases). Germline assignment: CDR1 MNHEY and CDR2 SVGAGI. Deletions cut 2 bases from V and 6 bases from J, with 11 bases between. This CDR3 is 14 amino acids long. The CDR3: CASSYRYSGNEQFF. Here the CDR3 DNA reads TGTGCCAGCAGTTACCGATATAGCGGCAATGAGCAGTTCTTC.